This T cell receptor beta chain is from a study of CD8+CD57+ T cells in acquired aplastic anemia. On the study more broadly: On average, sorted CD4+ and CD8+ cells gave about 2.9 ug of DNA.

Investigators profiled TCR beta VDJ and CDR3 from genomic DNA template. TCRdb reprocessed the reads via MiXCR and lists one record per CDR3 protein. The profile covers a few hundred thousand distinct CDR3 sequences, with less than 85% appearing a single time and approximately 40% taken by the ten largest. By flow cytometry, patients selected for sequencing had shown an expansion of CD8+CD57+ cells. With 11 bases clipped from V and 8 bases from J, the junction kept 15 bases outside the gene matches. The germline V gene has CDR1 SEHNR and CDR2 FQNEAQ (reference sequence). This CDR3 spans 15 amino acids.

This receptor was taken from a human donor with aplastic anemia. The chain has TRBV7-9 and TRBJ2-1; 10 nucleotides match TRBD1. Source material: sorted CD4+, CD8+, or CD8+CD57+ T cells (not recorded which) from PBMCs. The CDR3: CAGQGGGNGQDEQFF. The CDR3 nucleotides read TGTGCCGGACAGGGGGGCGGAAACGGTCAGGATGAGCAGTTCTTC.